These 6 T cell receptor beta chains share one sample of origin, sequenced in a study of T-cell reconstitution after alpha-beta-depleted transplantation in children. Preparing the TCRbeta library involved the use of unique molecular identifiers. MiXCR, applied by TCRdb to the PCR reads, yields one record per CDR3 protein. The sample yields about 240,000 distinct CDR3 sequences, 25% seen once. The specimen was PBMCs, collected before TCRalphabeta/CD19-depleted stem cell transplant. These receptors were obtained from a girl aged 2 to 10 with Fanconi anemia, due to receive a stem cell transplant.

This clonotype was recorded at least ten times. V gene TRBV5-1 combines with J gene TRBJ2-5; perhaps TRBD1 as D (6 bases). Trimming took 3 bases from V and 1 from J, leaving 10 bases between them. Germline V lookup: CDR1 SGHRS, CDR2 YFSETQ. The CDR3 length is 14 residues. CDR3: CASSSAGAQETQYF. The CDR3, as DNA: TGCGCCAGCAGCTCCGCAGGGGCCCAAGAGACCCAGTACTTC.

This clonotype was found a few times. The chain uses TRBV5-6 and TRBJ2-1, with TRBD2 matching over 11 bases. From germline, CDR1 is SGHDT and CDR2 YYEEEE. The CDR3 is 16 amino acids. The trim removed 4 bases at V and 7 bases at J, leaving 10 bases unmatched. DNA for the CDR3: TGTGCCAGCAGCCTATACACTAGCGGGAGATATAATGAGCAGTTCTTC. It translates to CASSLYTSGRYNEQFF.

There are a few counts of this clonotype. V gene TRBV10-3 combines with J gene TRBJ1-2; TRBD1 matches at 8 bases. The length of the CDR3 is 16 residues. Germline V gene sequence: CDR1 ENHRY, CDR2 SYGVKD. V lost 3 bases and J lost 8; bases outside the gene matches: 14. This CDR3 is CAISDLGTGGFGGYTF. In nucleotides, the CDR3 is TGTGCCATCAGTGACCTCGGTACAGGGGGTTTTGGCGGCTACACCTTC.

The V and J genes are TRBV20-1 and TRBJ2-7; D might be TRBD1 (6 bases). From germline, CDR1 is DFQATT and CDR2 SNEGSKA (reference sequence). The V end lost 6 bases, the J end lost 6 bases, and 18 bases lay between the germline ends. This CDR3 contains 13 residues. CDR3 sequence reads: CSARGGAESEQYF. The CDR3 coding sequence is TGCAGTGCCAGGGGTGGGGCCGAGAGCGAGCAGTACTTC.

The rearrangement links TRBV7-2 to TRBJ2-1, with 8 bases lining up with TRBD2. After removal of 0 bases from V and 9 bases from J, the junction contained 10 bases not matched to a gene. The CDR3 length is 16 residues. Germline-derived CDR1 and CDR2 are SGHTA and FQGNSA. CDR3 sequence (DNA): TGTGCCAGCAGCTTAGCGCTGGGCGGGGGGTTAGGTGAGCAGTTCTTC. The encoded protein is CASSLALGGGLGEQFF.

On this clonotype: A much larger clone is a single base away; this may be a read error. This rearrangement joins TRBV5-6 to TRBJ2-3; D is ambiguous. Germline CDR1 is SGHDT and CDR2 is YYEEEE. Trimming cost V 4 bases and J 2 bases, with 11 bases left between them. The CDR3 extends over 14 amino acids. The CDR3 spells CASSMVGTTDTQYF. In DNA form, the CDR3 reads TGTGCCAGCAGCATGGTAGGCACCACAGATACGCAGTATTTT.